The rows below give T cell receptor beta chains drawn from one sample of a study of shared clonotypes between healthy human individuals. Clones were read by immunoSEQ multiplex PCR, and TCRdb kept only the in-frame ones, dropping some. The sample contains a few million clones, over 85% of which appear only once. Sequences were obtained from naive CD4+ T cells from PBMCs. These receptors all stem from a man between 18 and 29 years old in good health. Some clones in this sample may be carry-over from other donors' samples. Both conserved end residues are part of each CDR3. A D gene is named only where the DNA matches it firmly. The listing skips clone size in some rows; elsewhere it reads once, few, many or a size class.

TRBV28	NA	NA	TRBJ2-7	TGTGCCAGCAGTTTGGGGTCCGGCGAAGCCTACGAGCAGTACTTC	CASSLGSGEAYEQYF
TRBV11-3	NA	TRBD1	TRBJ2-7	TGTGCCAGCAGCCCGGGCGGGACAGGGGGCTACGAGCAGTACTTC	CASSPGGTGGYEQYF
TRBV5-4	NA	NA	TRBJ2-1	TGTGCCAGCAGGAGGAGTAATGTTTTCAATGAGCAGTTCTTC	CASRRSNVFNEQFF
TRBV6-5	NA	TRBD2	TRBJ2-1	TGTGCCAGCAGCCCAGGACTAGCGGGCTACAATGAGCAGTTCTTC	CASSPGLAGYNEQFF
TRBV18	NA	TRBD1	TRBJ2-1	TGTGCCAGCTCACCCGGACAGGGGGCGTACAATGAGCAGTTCTTC	CASSPGQGAYNEQFF
TRBV5-6	NA	NA	TRBJ2-5	TGTGCCAGCAGCTTGTCCTTGGCGGAAGAGACCCAGTACTTC	CASSLSLAEETQYF
TRBV5-4	NA	NA	TRBJ2-2	TGTGCCAGCAGCTTGAACTTCGGCGGCACCGGGGAGCTGTTTTTT	CASSLNFGGTGELFF
TRBV7-9	once	NA	TRBJ2-1	TGTGCCAGCAGCTTAGCGGCGGGGTCCTACAATGAGCAGTTCTTC	CASSLAAGSYNEQFF
TRBV19	NA	NA	TRBJ1-2	TGTGCCAGTAGTATAGTCGGGAGACATAACTATGGCTACACCTTC	CASSIVGRHNYGYTF
TRBV27	NA	NA	TRBJ2-6	TGTGCCAGCACCCCTTCCTCTGGGGCCAACGTCCTGACTTTC	CASTPSSGANVLTF
TRBV18	NA	NA	TRBJ1-2	TGTGCCAGCTCACCGAGCCCCTACAGTCCCTATGGCTACACCTTC	CASSPSPYSPYGYTF
TRBV11-2	NA	NA	TRBJ2-3	TGTGCCAGCAGCCCCATAATTTCTAGCACAGATACGCAGTATTTT	CASSPIISSTDTQYF
TRBV19	NA	NA	TRBJ1-5	TGTGCCAGTAGTCAGGGGAACAATCAGCCCCAGCATTTT	CASSQGNNQPQHF
TRBV7-3	NA	NA	TRBJ2-5	TGTGCCAGCAGTCTATCGGGGCAGGAGACCCAGTACTTC	CASSLSGQETQYF
TRBV28	NA	NA	TRBJ2-7	TGTGCCAGCAGTAAAGGGCAGAACTACGAGCAGTACTTC	CASSKGQNYEQYF
TRBV27	NA	NA	TRBJ2-1	TGTGCCAGCAGTTGGGCCGCAGACAATGAGCAGTTCTTC	CASSWAADNEQFF
TRBV5-1	few	NA	TRBJ2-5	TGCGCCAGCAGCAAGACAGTTCAAGAGACCCAGTACTTC	CASSKTVQETQYF
TRBV14	NA	TRBD1	TRBJ1-2	TGTGCCAGCAGCACCCGACAGGGCCAAACTGATGGCTACACCTTC	CASSTRQGQTDGYTF
TRBV7-6	NA	NA	TRBJ2-1	TGTGCCAGCAGCCTGACATGGAACAATGAGCAGTTCTTC	CASSLTWNNEQFF
TRBV18	NA	NA	TRBJ2-7	TGTGCCAGCTCACCACATACACAGGGTGGGCAGTACTTC	CASSPHTQGGQYF
TRBV30	NA	TRBD1	TRBJ1-3	TGTGCCTGGAGGACAGGGGCTGGAAACACCATATATTTT	CAWRTGAGNTIYF
TRBV6-1	NA	NA	TRBJ1-1	TGTGCCAGCAGTGATATGGGGGCTATGAACACTGAAGCTTTCTTT	CASSDMGAMNTEAFF
TRBV28	NA	NA	TRBJ2-7	TGTGCCAGCAGTTTACAGGGGTACGAGCAGTACTTC	CASSLQGYEQYF
TRBV20-1	NA	NA	TRBJ2-1	TGCAGTGCTAGGCGGAACAATGAGCAGTTCTTC	CSARRNNEQFF
TRBV2	NA	NA	TRBJ1-5	TGTGCCAGCAGTGAACAGGGGCAGAGCAATCAGCCCCAGCATTTT	CASSEQGQSNQPQHF
TRBV19	NA	NA	TRBJ2-6	TGTGCCAGTAGTATCCCCGGCTCTGGGGCCAACGTCCTGACTTTC	CASSIPGSGANVLTF
TRBV5-4	NA	TRBD2	TRBJ2-5	TGTGCCAGCAGCTTAAGCGGGAGTAGAGAGACCCAGTACTTC	CASSLSGSRETQYF
TRBV6-5	NA	NA	TRBJ2-2	TGTGCCAGCAGTCCCCTAGGGCAGAACACCGGGGAGCTGTTTTTT	CASSPLGQNTGELFF
TRBV28	NA	NA	TRBJ1-2	TGTGCCAGCACATCTGGACAAGACTATGGCTACACCTTC	CASTSGQDYGYTF
TRBV9	NA	TRBD2	TRBJ2-1	TGTGCCAGCAGCGTAGTAGGGACTAGGTTCTACAATGAGCAGTTCTTC	CASSVVGTRFYNEQFF
TRBV5-5	NA	NA	TRBJ2-1	TGTGCCAGCAGCCATGACCTCCGGGCCACGCAATATGAGCAGTTCTTC	CASSHDLRATQYEQFF
TRBV7-7	NA	TRBD2	TRBJ2-6	TGTGCCAGCAGCCCCGGGAGGGGACCCGAGGCCAACGTCCTGACTTTC	CASSPGRGPEANVLTF
TRBV6-5	once	NA	TRBJ1-3	TGTGCCAGCAGTAGGAGACTGGGGCTTGGAAACACCATATATTTT	CASSRRLGLGNTIYF
TRBV29-1	NA	TRBD1	TRBJ1-1	TGCAGCGTTCAACAGGGGAGAGGCGCTGAAGCTTTCTTT	CSVQQGRGAEAFF
TRBV5-1	NA	NA	TRBJ2-1	TGCGCCAGCAGCTTAAAGGGGAATGAGCAGTTCTTC	CASSLKGNEQFF
TRBV5-1	once	TRBD1	TRBJ2-1	TGCGCCAGCAGCCGATCCGGGACAGGGCGATCCAATGAGCAGTTCTTC	CASSRSGTGRSNEQFF
TRBV6-5	NA	TRBD1	TRBJ1-2	TGTGCCAGCAGGACCCCCGGGACAGGGATCGATGGCTACACCTTC	CASRTPGTGIDGYTF
TRBV6-5	NA	NA	TRBJ1-5	TGTGCCAGCAGCCAAGGGGGGAATCAGCCCCAGCATTTT	CASSQGGNQPQHF
TRBV29-1	NA	NA	TRBJ2-3	TGCAGCGTTGAGGTGGGCACAGATACGCAGTATTTT	CSVEVGTDTQYF
TRBV29-1	NA	NA	TRBJ2-1	TGCAGCGTTGAGGGCCTCCAGTTCTTC	CSVEGLQFF
TRBV12-2	NA	NA	TRBJ1-5	TGTGCAAGTCGCTTAGTAAGGCAGACTCGACCCCATCAGCCCCAGCATTTT	CASRLVRQTRPHQPQHF
TRBV9	NA	TRBD2	TRBJ2-1	TGTGCCAGCAGCGGACAAAGCGGGAGCTCCTACAATGAGCAGTTCTTC	CASSGQSGSSYNEQFF
TRBV28	NA	TRBD2	TRBJ2-1	TGTGCCAGCATCCTGACTAGCGGGACCTTCTACAATGAGCAGTTCTTC	CASILTSGTFYNEQFF
TRBV18	NA	NA	TRBJ2-7	TGTGCCAGCTCACCGCCAGCATCCCTCGGGACATATTACGAGCAGTACTTC	CASSPPASLGTYYEQYF
TRBV5-6	NA	NA	TRBJ1-6	TGTGCCAGCAGCTTGGACCGCGCGCAATCCCTCCACTTT	CASSLDRAQSLHF
TRBV12-5	NA	TRBD1	TRBJ1-2	TGTGCTAGTGGTTTGGCCGGGACAGCCCTTAACTATGGCTACACCTTC	CASGLAGTALNYGYTF
TRBV11-2	few	NA	TRBJ2-2	TGTGCCAGCAGGTTCGGGCGGCTGACCGGGGAGCTGTTTTTT	CASRFGRLTGELFF
TRBV30	NA	NA	TRBJ1-6	TGTGCCTGGAACACTGGGACCCCAGGTCGTTCACCCCTCCACTTT	CAWNTGTPGRSPLHF
TRBV7-9	once	NA	TRBJ1-1	TGTGCCAGCGGGTGGGGGGGTGTGAACACTGAAGCTTTCTTT	CASGWGGVNTEAFF